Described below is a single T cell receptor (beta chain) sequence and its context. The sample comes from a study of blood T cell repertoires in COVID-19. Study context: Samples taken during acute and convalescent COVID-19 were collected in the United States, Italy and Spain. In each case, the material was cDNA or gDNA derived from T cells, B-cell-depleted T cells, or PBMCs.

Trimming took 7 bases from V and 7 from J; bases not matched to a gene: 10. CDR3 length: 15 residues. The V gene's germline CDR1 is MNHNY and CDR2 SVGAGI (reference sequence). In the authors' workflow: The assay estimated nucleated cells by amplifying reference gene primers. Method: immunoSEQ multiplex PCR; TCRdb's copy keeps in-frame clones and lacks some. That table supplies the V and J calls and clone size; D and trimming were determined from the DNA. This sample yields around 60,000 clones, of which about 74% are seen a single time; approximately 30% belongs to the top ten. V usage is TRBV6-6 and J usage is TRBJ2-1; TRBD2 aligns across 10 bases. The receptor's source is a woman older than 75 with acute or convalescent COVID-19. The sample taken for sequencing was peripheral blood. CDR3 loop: CASTVGASGRNEQFF. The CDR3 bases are TGTGCCAGCACCGTGGGGGCTAGCGGGAGAAATGAGCAGTTCTTC.